This T cell receptor beta chain stems from a study of metastatic and nonmetastatic thyroid tumors. Whole-study findings and limits: As reported, TCR beta diversity in blood and tumor was significantly higher in malignant thyroid tumors than in benign nodules.

TCRdb re-processed the PCR reads through MiXCR. The sample contains around 50,000 clones, about 20% of which appear only once. Not a single patient had been given any form of treatment at any point before undergoing thyroid surgery. The ends were cut back, 1 base at V and 2 bases at J, with 12 bases in the middle. The CDR3 contains 16 residues. CDR1 and CDR2 (germline): SGHAT, FQNNGV. Turning to this clone: Its antigen is unknown.

Sequencing input: blood. The chain recombines TRBV11-2 with TRBJ1-5, with a tentative D call TRBD1 (5 bases). The receptor's source is a male donor with papillary thyroid cancer or a benign thyroid nodule (not recorded which). Some clones in this sample may be carry-over from other donors' samples. CDR3 nucleotide sequence: TGTGCCAGCAGCTTAGGTCAGGGCAGCGGCAATCAGCCCCAGCATTTT. Its translation is CASSLGQGSGNQPQHF.